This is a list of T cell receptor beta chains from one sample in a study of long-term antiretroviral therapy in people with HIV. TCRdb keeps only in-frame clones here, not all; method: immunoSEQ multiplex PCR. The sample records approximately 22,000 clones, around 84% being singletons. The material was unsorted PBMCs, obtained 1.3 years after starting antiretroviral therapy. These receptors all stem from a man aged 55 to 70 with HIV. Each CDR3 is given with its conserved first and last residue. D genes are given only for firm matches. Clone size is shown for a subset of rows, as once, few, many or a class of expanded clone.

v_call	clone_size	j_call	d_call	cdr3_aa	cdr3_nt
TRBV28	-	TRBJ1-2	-	CASSRPAAGEGGYTF	TGTGCCAGCAGCCGCCCAGCCGCAGGGGAGGGTGGCTACACCTTC
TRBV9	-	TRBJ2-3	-	CASSVGGAGTDTQYF	TGTGCCAGCAGCGTAGGGGGGGCCGGAACAGATACGCAGTATTTT
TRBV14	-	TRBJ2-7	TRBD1	CASSQIQGAYEQYF	TGTGCCAGCAGCCAGATACAGGGGGCTTACGAGCAGTACTTC
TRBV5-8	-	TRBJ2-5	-	CASSSRQYQETQYF	TGTGCCAGCAGCTCGCGACAGTACCAAGAGACCCAGTACTTC
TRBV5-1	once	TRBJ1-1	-	CASSLAAVNTEAFF	TGCGCCAGCAGCTTGGCGGCGGTGAACACTGAAGCTTTCTTT
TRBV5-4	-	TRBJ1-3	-	CASSQGPAEGNTIYF	TGTGCCAGCAGCCAGGGCCCCGCAGAGGGAAACACCATATATTTT
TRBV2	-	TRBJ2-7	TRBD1	CASSFGQGRLYEQYF	TGTGCCAGCAGTTTCGGACAGGGGAGGTTGTACGAGCAGTACTTC
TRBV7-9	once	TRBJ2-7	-	CASSSSGGRLGSAYEQYF	TGTGCCAGCAGCTCGTCTGGGGGGCGCCTTGGGTCGGCCTACGAGCAGTACTTC
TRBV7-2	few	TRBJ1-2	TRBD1	CASSPQGVVYGYTF	TGTGCCAGCAGCCCACAGGGGGTAGTCTATGGCTACACCTTC
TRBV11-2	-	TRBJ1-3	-	CASSLAGGRNTIYF	TGTGCCAGCAGCTTAGCGGGGGGCCGAAACACCATATATTTT
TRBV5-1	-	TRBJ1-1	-	CASSLEGGGVAEAFF	TGCGCCAGCAGCTTGGAAGGGGGAGGTGTTGCTGAAGCTTTCTTT
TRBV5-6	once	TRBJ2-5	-	CASSLRAGRDQETQYF	TGTGCCAGCAGCTTGAGGGCGGGAAGGGACCAAGAGACCCAGTACTTC
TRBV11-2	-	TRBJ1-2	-	CASSTQGANYGYTF	TGTGCCAGCAGCACACAGGGAGCTAACTATGGCTACACCTTC
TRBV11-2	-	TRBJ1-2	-	CASRSTGDPTLPHYGYTF	TGTGCCAGCAGGTCCACCGGGGACCCTACTCTTCCTCACTATGGCTACACCTTC
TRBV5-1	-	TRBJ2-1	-	CASSLGPSYNEQFF	TGCGCCAGCAGCTTGGGACCTAGCTACAATGAGCAGTTCTTC
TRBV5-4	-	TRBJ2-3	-	CASSLRGSLHTQYF	TGTGCCAGCAGCTTAAGGGGGTCTTTACATACGCAGTATTTT
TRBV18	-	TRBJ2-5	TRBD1	CASSPSEGAETQYF	TGTGCCAGCTCACCAAGTGAGGGGGCTGAGACCCAGTACTTC
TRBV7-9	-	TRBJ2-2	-	CASSFSPSIGELFF	TGTGCCAGCAGCTTCAGTCCTTCGATTGGGGAGCTGTTTTTT
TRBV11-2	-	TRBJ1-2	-	CASSPGLPNLRGYTF	TGTGCCAGCAGCCCGGGACTCCCGAATCTGCGGGGCTACACCTTC
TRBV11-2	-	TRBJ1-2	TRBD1	CASSQQGAGTF	TGTGCCAGCAGCCAACAGGGGGCGGGTACCTTC
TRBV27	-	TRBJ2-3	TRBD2	CASSLSRSGGAPDTQYF	TGTGCCAGCAGTTTATCCCGTAGCGGGGGGGCCCCAGATACGCAGTATTTT
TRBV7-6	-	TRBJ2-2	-	CASSLSSGELFF	TGTGCCAGCAGCCTAAGTTCCGGGGAGCTGTTTTTT
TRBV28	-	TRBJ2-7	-	CASSLPGPHEQYF	TGTGCCAGCAGTTTACCCGGGCCCCACGAGCAGTACTTC
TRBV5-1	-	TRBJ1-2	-	CASGLAGGYGYTF	TGCGCCAGCGGGCTCGCGGGTGGTTATGGCTACACCTTC
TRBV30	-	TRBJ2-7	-	CASRYRERPHEQYF	TGTGCCTCCAGATACAGGGAACGTCCCCACGAGCAGTACTTC